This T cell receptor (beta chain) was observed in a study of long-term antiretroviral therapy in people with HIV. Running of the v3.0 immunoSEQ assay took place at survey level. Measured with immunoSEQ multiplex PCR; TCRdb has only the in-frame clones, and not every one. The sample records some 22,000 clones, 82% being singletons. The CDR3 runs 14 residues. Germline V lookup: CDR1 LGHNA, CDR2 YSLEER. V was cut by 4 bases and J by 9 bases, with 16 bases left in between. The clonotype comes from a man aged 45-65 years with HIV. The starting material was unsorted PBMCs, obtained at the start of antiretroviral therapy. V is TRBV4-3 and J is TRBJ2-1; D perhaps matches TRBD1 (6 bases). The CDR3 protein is CASSLMLQGSEQFF. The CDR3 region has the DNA TGCGCCAGCAGCCTAATGTTACAGGGCAGTGAGCAGTTCTTC.